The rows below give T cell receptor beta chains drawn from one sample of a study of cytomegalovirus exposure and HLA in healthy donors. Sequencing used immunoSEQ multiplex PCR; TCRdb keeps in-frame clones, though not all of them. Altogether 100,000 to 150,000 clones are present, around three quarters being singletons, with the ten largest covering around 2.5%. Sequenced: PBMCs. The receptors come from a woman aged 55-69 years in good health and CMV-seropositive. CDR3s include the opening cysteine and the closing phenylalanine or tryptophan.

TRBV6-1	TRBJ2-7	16	CASRERDRAGTYEQYF
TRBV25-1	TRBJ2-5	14	CASSEYTRQETQYF
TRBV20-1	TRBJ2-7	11	CSASAVYEQYF
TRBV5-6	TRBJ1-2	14	CASSWDRARRGYTF
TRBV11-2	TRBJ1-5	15	CASSLGTGDRQPQHF
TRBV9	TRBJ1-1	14	CASSVDPMNTEAFF
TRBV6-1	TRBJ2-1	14	CASHIPGQGIKQFF
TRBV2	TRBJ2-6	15	CASSEVAAGANVLTF
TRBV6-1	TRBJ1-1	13	CASNDGGWTEAFF
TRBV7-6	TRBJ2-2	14	CASSFTVNTGELFF
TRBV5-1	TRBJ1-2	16	CASSFQPGHEDYGYTF
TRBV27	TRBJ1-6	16	CASSLIVGGLNSPLHF
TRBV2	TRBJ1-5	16	CASRRGLGTVNQPQHF
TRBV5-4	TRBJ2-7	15	CASSSQQGFSYEQYF
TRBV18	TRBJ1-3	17	CASSLAGTASSGNTIYF
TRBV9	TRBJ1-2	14	CASTFQTGGAGYTF
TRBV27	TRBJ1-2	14	CASSHYRGDYGYTF
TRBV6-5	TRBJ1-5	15	CASRVTGGSNQPQHF
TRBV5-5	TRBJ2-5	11	CASSLAGTQYF
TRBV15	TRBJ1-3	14	CATSRQGSGNTIYF
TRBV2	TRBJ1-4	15	CASSATGATNEKLFF
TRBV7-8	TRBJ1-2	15	CASSLRDRFNYGYTF
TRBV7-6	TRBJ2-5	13	CASSLGGKETQYF
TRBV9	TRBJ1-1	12	CASSSGNTEAFF
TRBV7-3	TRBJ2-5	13	CASSPGGLETQYF
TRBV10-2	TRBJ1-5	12	CASSERDQPQHF
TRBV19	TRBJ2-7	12	CASSTTGNEQYF
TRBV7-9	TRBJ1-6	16	CSSSSWEDQTHSPLHF
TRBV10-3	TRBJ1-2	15	CAISVVGGGAYGYTF
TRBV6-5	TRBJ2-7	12	CASSYGQGTQYF
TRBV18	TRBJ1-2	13	CASSPRGDYGYTF
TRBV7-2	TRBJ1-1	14	CASSLAVGRTEAFF
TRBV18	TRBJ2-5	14	CASSARDRQETQYF
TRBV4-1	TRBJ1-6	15	CASSQEQGVGSPLHF
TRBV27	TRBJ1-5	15	CASSVFRERNQPQHF
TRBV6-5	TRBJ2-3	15	CASSSWTGGTDTQYF
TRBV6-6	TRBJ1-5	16	CASSYGGSGLDQPQHF
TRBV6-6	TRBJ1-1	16	CASSTGTGVRNTEAFF
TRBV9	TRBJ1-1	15	CASSGGGFRNTEAFF
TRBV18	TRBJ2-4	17	CASSPLGSGVAKNIQYF
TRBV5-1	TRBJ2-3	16	CASSVPLDWSTDTQYF
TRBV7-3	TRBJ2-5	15	CASSEGLAGEETQYF
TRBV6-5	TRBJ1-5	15	CASSYSIPGDQPQHF
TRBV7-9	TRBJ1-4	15	CASRQREGSNEKLFF
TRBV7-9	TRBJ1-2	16	CASSLQETAKNYGYTF
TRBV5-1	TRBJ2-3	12	CASSWESGTQYF
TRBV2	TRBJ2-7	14	CASRGPTGNYEQYF
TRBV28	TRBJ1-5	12	CASSSGGQPQHF
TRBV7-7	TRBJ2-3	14	CASSRDSGADTQYF
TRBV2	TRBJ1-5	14	CASSPGQGYQPQHF
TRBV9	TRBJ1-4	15	CASSSGTRGNEKLFF
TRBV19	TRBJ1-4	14	CASTLLGPSEKLFF
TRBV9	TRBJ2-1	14	CASSVDGSSYEQFF
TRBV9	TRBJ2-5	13	CASSAGSPETQYF
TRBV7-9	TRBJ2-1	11	CASSEDGRWVF
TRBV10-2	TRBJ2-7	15	CASSEPGPGAGEQYF
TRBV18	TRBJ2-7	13	CASSPRDSYEQYF